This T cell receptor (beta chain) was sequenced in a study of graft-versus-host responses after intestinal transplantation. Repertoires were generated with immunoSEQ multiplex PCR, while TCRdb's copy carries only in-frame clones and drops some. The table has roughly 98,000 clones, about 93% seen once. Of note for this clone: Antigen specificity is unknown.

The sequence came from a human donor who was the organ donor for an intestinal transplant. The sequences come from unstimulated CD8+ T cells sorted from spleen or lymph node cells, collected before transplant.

In nucleotides, the CDR3 is TGTGCCAGCAGTGAGGGAGCGGCTTATGGCTACACCTTC. This sequence encodes CASSEGAAYGYTF. The V call is TRBV6-1, the J call TRBJ1-2; the D is unclear. V was cut by 3 bases and J by 5 bases, with 10 bases left in between. This CDR3 is 13 amino acids long. Germline-derived CDR1 and CDR2 are MNHNS and SASEGT.